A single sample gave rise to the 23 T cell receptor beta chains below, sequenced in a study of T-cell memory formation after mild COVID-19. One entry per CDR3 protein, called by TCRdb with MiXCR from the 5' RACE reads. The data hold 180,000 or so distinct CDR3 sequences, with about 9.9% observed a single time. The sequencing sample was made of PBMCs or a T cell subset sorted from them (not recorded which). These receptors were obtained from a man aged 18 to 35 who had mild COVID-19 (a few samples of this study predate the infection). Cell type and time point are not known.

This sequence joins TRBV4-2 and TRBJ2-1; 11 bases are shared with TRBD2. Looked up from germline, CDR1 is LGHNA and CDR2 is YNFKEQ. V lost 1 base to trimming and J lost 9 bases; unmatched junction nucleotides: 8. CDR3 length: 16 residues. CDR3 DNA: TGTGCCAGCAGCCAAGGAGGTAGCGGGGGGGCGGGTGAGCAGTTCTTC. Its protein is CASSQGGSGGAGEQFF.

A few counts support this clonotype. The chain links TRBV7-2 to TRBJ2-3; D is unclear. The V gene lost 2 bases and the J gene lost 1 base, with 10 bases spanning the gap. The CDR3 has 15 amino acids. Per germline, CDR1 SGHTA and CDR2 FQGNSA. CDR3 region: CASSLPDQGTDTQYF. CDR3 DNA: TGTGCCAGCAGCTTACCGGATCAGGGCACAGATACGCAGTATTTT.

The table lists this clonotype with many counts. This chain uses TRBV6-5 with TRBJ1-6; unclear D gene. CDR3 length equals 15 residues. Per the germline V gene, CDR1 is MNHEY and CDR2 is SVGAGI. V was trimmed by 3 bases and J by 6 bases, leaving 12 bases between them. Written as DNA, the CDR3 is TGTGCCAGCAGTTATGGAGGCCTTAGTAATTCACCCCTCCACTTT. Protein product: CASSYGGLSNSPLHF.

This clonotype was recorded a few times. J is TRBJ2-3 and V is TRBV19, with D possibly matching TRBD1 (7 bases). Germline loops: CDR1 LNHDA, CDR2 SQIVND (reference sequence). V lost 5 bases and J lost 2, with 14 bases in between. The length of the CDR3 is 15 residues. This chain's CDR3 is CASSRQGGTTDTQYF. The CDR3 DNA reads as TGTGCCAGTAGTCGGCAGGGGGGTACCACAGATACGCAGTATTTT. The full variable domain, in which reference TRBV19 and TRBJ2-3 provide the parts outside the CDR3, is DGGITQSPKYLFRKEGQNVTLSCEQNLNHDAMYWYRQDPGQGLRLIYYSQIVNDFQKGDIAEGYSVSREKKESFPLTVTSAQKNPTAFYLCASSRQGGTTDTQYFGPGTRLTVL.

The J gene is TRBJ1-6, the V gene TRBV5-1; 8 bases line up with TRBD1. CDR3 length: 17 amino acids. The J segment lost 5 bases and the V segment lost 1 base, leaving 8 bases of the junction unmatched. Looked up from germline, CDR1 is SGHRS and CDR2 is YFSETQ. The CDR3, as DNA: TGCGCCAGCAGCTTGCTTCCGACAGGGGTGGATAATTCACCCCTCCACTTT. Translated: CASSLLPTGVDNSPLHF.

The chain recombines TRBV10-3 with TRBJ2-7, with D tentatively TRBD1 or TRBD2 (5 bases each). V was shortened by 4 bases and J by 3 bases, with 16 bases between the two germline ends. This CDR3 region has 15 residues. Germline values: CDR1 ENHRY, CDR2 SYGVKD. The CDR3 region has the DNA TGTGCCATCAGTGGCGGAGGCAGGGTAAACTACGAGCAGTACTTC. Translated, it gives CAISGGGRVNYEQYF.

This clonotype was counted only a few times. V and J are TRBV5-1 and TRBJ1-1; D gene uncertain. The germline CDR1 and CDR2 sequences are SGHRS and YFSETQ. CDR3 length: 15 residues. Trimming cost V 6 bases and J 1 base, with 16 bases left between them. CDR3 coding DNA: TGCGCCAGCACCCCCGATCAGCGGGGGAACACTGAAGCTTTCTTT. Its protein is CASTPDQRGNTEAFF. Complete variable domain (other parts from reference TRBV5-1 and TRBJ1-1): KAGVTQTPRYLIKTRGQQVTLSCSPISGHRSVSWYQQTPGQGLQFLFEYFSETQRNKGNFPGRFSGRQFSNSRSEMNVSTLELGDSALYLCASTPDQRGNTEAFFGQGTRLTVV.

CDR3 sequence: CANGTSGGAGDTQYF. The CDR3 coding sequence is TGCGCCAACGGGACTAGCGGGGGGGCAGGGGATACGCAGTATTTT. The V gene is TRBV23-1, the J gene TRBJ2-3; 16 positions agree with TRBD2. TRBV23-1 is noted as an ORF with a role that remains uncertain. Trimming cost V 10 bases and J 6 bases; bases outside gene matches: 7. This CDR3 is built from 15 residues.

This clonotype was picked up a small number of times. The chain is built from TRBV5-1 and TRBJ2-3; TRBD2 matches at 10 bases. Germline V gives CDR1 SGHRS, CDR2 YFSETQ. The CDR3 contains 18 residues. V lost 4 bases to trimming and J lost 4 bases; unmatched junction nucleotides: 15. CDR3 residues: CASSHLGSGGAIADTQYF. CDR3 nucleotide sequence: TGCGCCAGCAGCCATCTTGGCAGCGGGGGGGCTATCGCAGATACGCAGTATTTT.

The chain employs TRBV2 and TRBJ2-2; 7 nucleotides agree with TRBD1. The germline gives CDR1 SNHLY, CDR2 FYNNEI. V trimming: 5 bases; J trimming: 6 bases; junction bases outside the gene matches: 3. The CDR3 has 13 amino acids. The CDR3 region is CASSPTGAGELFF. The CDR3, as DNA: TGTGCCAGCAGTCCCACAGGGGCCGGGGAGCTGTTTTTT.

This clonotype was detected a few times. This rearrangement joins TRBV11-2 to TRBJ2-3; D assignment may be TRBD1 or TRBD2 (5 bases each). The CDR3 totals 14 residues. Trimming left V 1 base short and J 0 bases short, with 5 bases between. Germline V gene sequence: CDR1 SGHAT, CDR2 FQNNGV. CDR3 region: CASSLGDSTDTQYF. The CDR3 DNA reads TGTGCCAGCAGCTTAGGGGACAGCACAGATACGCAGTATTTT.

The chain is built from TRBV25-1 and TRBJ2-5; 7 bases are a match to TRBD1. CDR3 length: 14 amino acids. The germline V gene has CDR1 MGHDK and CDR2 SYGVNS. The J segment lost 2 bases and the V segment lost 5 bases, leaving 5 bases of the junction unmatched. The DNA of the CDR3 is TGTGCCAGCAGTCAGGACAGGACTCAAGAGACCCAGTACTTC. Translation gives CASSQDRTQETQYF.

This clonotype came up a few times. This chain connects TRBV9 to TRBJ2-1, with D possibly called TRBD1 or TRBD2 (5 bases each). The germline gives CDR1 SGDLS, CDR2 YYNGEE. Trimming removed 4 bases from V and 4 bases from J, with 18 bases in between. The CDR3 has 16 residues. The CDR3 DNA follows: TGTGCCAGCAGCCCCCTAGGGGATCGGGGTTACAATGAGCAGTTCTTC. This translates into CASSPLGDRGYNEQFF.

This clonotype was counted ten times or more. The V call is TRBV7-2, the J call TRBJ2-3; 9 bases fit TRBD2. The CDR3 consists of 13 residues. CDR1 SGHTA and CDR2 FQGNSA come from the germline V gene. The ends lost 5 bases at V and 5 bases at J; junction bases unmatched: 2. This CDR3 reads CASSVSGGDTQYF. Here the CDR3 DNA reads TGTGCCAGCAGCGTTAGCGGGGGAGATACGCAGTATTTT.

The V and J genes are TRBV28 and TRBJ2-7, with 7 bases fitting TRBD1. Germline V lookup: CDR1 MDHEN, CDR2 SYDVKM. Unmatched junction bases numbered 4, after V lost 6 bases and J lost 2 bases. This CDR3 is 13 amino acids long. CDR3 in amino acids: CASRITGAYEQYV. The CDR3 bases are TGTGCCAGCAGGATCACAGGGGCCTACGAGCAGTACGTC.

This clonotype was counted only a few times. CDR3 sequence (DNA): TGTGCCAGCAGCCAGGCTCTATATGAGCAGTTCTTC. Its protein product is CASSQALYEQFF. The V gene is TRBV3-1, the J gene TRBJ2-1; D ambiguous. V lost 3 bases and J lost 8, with 8 bases in between. The CDR3 length is 12 residues. The germline gives CDR1 LGHDT, CDR2 YNNKEL (reference sequence).

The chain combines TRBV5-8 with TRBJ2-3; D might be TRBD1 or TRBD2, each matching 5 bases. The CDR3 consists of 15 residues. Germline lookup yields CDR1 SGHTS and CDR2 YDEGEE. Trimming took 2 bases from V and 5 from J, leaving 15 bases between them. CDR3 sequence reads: CASSLEGTRGDTQYF. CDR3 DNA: TGTGCCAGCAGCTTAGAAGGGACCCGTGGAGATACGCAGTATTTT.

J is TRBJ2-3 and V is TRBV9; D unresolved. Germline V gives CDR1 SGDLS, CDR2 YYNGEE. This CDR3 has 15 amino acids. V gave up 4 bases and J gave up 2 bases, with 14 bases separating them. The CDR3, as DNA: TGTGCCAGCAGCAAAATACCGTTGGACACAGATACGCAGTATTTT. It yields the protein CASSKIPLDTDTQYF.

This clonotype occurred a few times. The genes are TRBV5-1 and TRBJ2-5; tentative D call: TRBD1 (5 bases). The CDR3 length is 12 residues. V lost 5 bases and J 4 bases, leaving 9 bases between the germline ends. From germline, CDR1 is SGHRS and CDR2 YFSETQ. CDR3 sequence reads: CASSSTGETQYF. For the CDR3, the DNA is TGCGCCAGCAGTTCCACAGGAGAGACCCAGTACTTC.

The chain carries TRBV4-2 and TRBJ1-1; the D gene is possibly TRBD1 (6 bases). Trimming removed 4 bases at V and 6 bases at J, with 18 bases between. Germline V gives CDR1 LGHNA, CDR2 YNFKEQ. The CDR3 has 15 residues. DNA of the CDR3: TGTGCCAGCAGCCCCGGAAGTGCAGGGGAGGCTGAAGCTTTCTTT. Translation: CASSPGSAGEAEAFF.

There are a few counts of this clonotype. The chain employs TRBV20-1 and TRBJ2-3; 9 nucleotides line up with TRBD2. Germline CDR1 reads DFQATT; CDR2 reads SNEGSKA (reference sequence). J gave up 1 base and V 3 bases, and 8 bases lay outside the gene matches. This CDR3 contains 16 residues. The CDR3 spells CSASPSAGGRTDTQYF. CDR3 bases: TGCAGTGCTAGCCCATCAGCGGGGGGCCGCACAGATACGCAGTATTTT.

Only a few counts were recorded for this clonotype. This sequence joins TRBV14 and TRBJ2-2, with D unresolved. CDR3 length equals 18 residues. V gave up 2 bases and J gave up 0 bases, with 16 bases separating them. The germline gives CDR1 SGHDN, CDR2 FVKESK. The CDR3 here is CASSQRPPVLANTGELFF. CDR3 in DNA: TGTGCCAGCAGCCAAAGGCCCCCGGTACTTGCGAACACCGGGGAGCTGTTTTTT.

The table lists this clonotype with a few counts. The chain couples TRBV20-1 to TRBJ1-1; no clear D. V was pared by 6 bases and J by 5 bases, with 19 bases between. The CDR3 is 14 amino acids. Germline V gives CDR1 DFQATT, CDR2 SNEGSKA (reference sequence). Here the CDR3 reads CSASGSGRATEAFF. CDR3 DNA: TGCAGTGCGTCCGGATCGGGAAGGGCTACTGAAGCTTTCTTT.